Detailed here is one T cell receptor beta chain. Its recognized antigen is unknown. Relative to the germline gene, one junction end is altered; a read error may explain this. The cohort comprised approximately 700 healthy bone marrow donors. All cohort members were sampled while nominally healthy, although unrecorded immune exposures were likely present. The donor tested CMV seropositive and was one of the 289 seropositive cohort members. A peripheral blood sample was collected from each donor, and TCR beta sequencing was performed on peripheral blood mononuclear cells. Genomic DNA extraction from the blood cell samples was performed with the Qiagen DNeasy Blood Extraction Kit. The protocol used for the library was the immunoSEQ multiplex PCR assay. A mixture of 60 forward primers for TCR Vbeta segments and 13 reverse primers for TCR Jbeta segments was used in the multiplex PCR. A multiplex PCR assay on genomic DNA amplified the CDR3 region of rearranged TCR beta genes. The Illumina HiSeq System was used to sequence the amplified TCR beta libraries as 87-base-pair reads. Concerning the study's data processing: Across the 500 to 750 repertoires, a later analysis counted 75 million to 90 million unique TCR beta chains, around 10 million of which were shared by at least two donors. A nearest-neighbor algorithm error-corrected the raw reads and collapsed the reads into unique sequences, merging closely related sequences to remove PCR and sequencing errors. Alignment of CDR3 sequences to IMGT reference sequences was used to assign V, D and J gene segments. For a sequence to be retained, at least a six-nucleotide match to both a V gene segment and a J gene segment was required. A rearrangement counted as productive if the CDR3 had no stop codons and remained in frame with V and J, and every other rearrangement counted as non-productive. CDR3 was defined by IMGT convention, running from the second conserved V-encoded cysteine to the conserved J-encoded phenylalanine. The earlier analysis of about 610 of the donors excluded any sequence lacking an unambiguous match to a single V gene segment. An earlier analysis of 587 of the donors called V segments functional above 56.7% productive rearrangements and segregating when the between-donor standard deviation exceeded 5%. A statistical classification framework was developed to diagnose cytomegalovirus status using the catalog of TCR beta chain sequences. V and J gene assignment, in a later analysis, came from comparing TCR nucleotide sequences with IMGT/GENE-DB human TR gene sequences. In a later analysis, CDR3 sequences and most-parsimonious VDJ recombination scenarios were assigned using the TCRdist pipeline. In a later analysis, every TCR beta chain was defined by the combination of its CDR3 amino acid sequence and its V-gene family, and reads without a unique V-gene family were dropped. As a way to deal with suspected cross-contamination and a sequencing artifact, a later analysis dropped approximately 590 nucleotide sequences that were highly shared and had low generation probability. In a later analysis, a clonal expansion index for each public chain was calculated from normalized within-repertoire ranks of inferred template counts. Generation probabilities in a later analysis came from a VDJ recombination model fitted to out-of-frame rearrangements, and those results were checked against IGoR. In a later analysis, hypergeometric tests were used to score TCR-TCR, TCR-HLA and TCR-CMV co-occurrence, with a repertoire-size bias correction applied to TCR pairs. False discovery rates were estimated in a later analysis by permuting HLA or CMV assignments 20 times. In a later analysis, co-occurring TCRs were grouped using DBSCAN, with TCRdist sequence similarity added in when clustering inside HLA-allele-positive subsets. Repertoires with fewer than 30,000 or more than 120,000 public chains were left out of co-occurrence clustering, as were about 5 repertoires with anomalous nucleotide sharing. In its TCRdb copy, this immuneACCESS table keeps in-frame sequences only and misses some clones. Where compared with another copy, unresolved V genes explain less than half of these, and the others have no known cause. V, J and clone size were drawn from that table, and D and trimming were deduced from the DNA. The sample table shows roughly 100,000 clones, and over 60% are seen once. The biggest ten clones account for approximately 8% of the sample.

The data belong to a study of cytomegalovirus exposure and HLA in healthy donors (TCRdb year 2017). General notes on the study: According to an earlier analysis of around 600 of the donors, about 179 million T cells yielded 100 million or so unique TCR beta sequences and around 300 Gb of sequence data. In addition to the first cohort of 666 subjects, a separate validation cohort of around 110 different subjects was used. The study combined high-throughput TCR immunosequencing, statistical association of individual TCRs with disease status, and machine learning to predict cytomegalovirus infection status. Rather than using new phenotypic data, the later analysis identified candidate immune exposures from TCR beta sequences and from how often those sequences occurred across donors. Among around 400 genotyped donors of the cohort, an average of approximately 240,000 unique TCR beta nucleotide sequences were sequenced per donor, 15% to 20% of them non-productive. An earlier analysis of roughly 580 of the donors used high-throughput TCR beta sequencing to judge whether each TCR beta V gene segment behaved as functional or pseudogenic. Donor age, sex, ethnicity and CMV serostatus were collected together with the repertoire data. Both class I and class II loci were covered by HLA typing, at four-digit resolution. The T cell repertoires of around 670 subjects were profiled by immunosequencing and related to cytomegalovirus serostatus. Every repertoire in the discovery cohort had been generated on one and the same sequencing platform. The study aimed to test whether cataloging public T cell receptors could reveal signatures of past pathogen exposure. An early release that covered about 600 HLA-typed donors contained around 330 gigabases of sequencing data and some 87 million unique TCR sequences. The number of typed donors differed by locus: about 629-630 for A, B, C, DRB1 and DQB1; some 500 for DQA1; 606 for DPA1; and roughly 450 for DPB1. A later genetic analysis took genome-wide SNP genotypes for about three fifths of the 666 donors and used that subset as a discovery cohort. A handful of DR-DQ haplotypes were treated as single units for association and clustering because of strong linkage in the cohort. A later analysis re-analyzed previously published TCR beta repertoires from 500 to 700 donors and added high-resolution HLA genotyping to study TCR occurrence patterns. Of the roughly 410 genotyped donors, more than 75% were placed in the genetic ancestry cluster associated with self-reported Caucasian donors.

General study outcomes and caveats: A later genetic analysis associated a missense DCLRE1C variant with V-gene and J-gene trimming of TCR beta chains, and an independent cohort replicated the association. In a later analysis, most CMV-associated TCR beta chains were found to appear HLA-restricted, with HLA associations seemingly driven largely by CMV exposure. The study listed 150 to 200 TCR beta chains as associated with cytomegalovirus. The earlier analysis of 587 of the donors excluded fewer than 20 rarely observed V segments, including chromosome 9 orphons, because counts were too low. Three of the identified cytomegalovirus-associated TCR beta chains were confirmed in vitro to be specific for cytomegalovirus antigens. A further reported finding was that TCR beta sequences accurately predicted the HLA-A and HLA-B alleles for most subjects in the first cohort. This cohort had only TCR beta chains sequenced, and the lack of alpha or paired-chain data limited which features could be detected. At a false discovery rate of 0.05, a later analysis linked approximately 18,000 TCR beta sequences to specific HLA alleles. Immune exposure information for the cohort was limited to CMV serostatus. In both the original and validation cohorts, the classifier was reported to diagnose cytomegalovirus status with high specificity and sensitivity. In a later genetic analysis, fewer N-insertions in productive TCRs were reported among donors in an Asian-associated ancestry cluster than the roughly 640-donor mean. Linkage disequilibrium might explain the correlated functional status among segregating V segments, but an unknown experimental factor could not be excluded. In a later analysis, HLA-associated TCR beta chains showed more clonal expansion and lower generation probabilities than non-associated chains that were equally common. The authors suggested that the approach could potentially be extended to other disease states and immunological phenotypes. Most TCR sequences were observed very rarely across donors, whereas some public TCRs were present in many individuals. In an earlier analysis of some 500 of the donors, most TCR beta V segments appeared in productive rearrangements about 87% or about 30% of the time, broadly matching IMGT annotations. Because some donors lacked HLA typing at each locus, the association tests relied only on the typed subset. According to a later analysis, TCR association rates differed among HLA loci, with DRB1 alleles showing the most associated TCRs and HLA-C alleles showing the fewest. Presence/absence analyses assumed roughly uniform sequencing depth across donors, an assumption that may not hold. When HLA alleles, especially DR and DQ, strongly co-occurred, attributing TCR associations to individual alleles was difficult. According to a later analysis, parvovirus B19, influenza, CMV and Epstein-Barr virus appeared linked to several top co-occurrence clusters. The sequencing pipeline was judged likely to have produced a cluster of highly shared sequence variants as a technical artifact.

Sequenced: PBMCs. This TCR came from a middle-aged man in good health and CMV-seropositive.

The CDR3 sequence is CARSYNRGLKKEKKNTIYF. The DNA reads TGCGCCAGGAGCTACAACAGGGGCCTAAAGAAGGAAAAGAAAAACACCATATATTTT. The chain joins TRBV5-1 to TRBJ1-3; TRBD1 matches 7 bases in the middle. From the germline V gene, CDR1 is SGHRS and CDR2 is YFSETQ. Measured from the cysteine to the phenylalanine, the CDR3 is 19 residues long. The read is trimmed to its CDR3 DNA, 57 bases read in frame from base 1.